The 20 T cell receptor beta chains reported below all come from one sample, sequenced in a study of response to subunit inactivated influenza vaccine. TCRdb called the RT-PCR reads again in MiXCR, with one record for every CDR3 protein. This table holds a few hundred thousand distinct CDR3 sequences, just over 20% found once. The starting material was PBMCs from blood, obtained about 19 months after vaccination. The source is a man aged 50-75 years who received an inactivated influenza vaccine.

This chain connects TRBV20-1 to TRBJ2-2; the D gene is possibly TRBD1 (5 bases). Looked up from germline, CDR1 is DFQATT and CDR2 is SNEGSKA (reference sequence). The CDR3 has 14 residues. V was trimmed by 3 bases and J by 7 bases, leaving 15 bases between them. CDR3 in DNA: TGCAGTGCTAGGACCGCAGGGAAAGGCGGGGAGCTGTTTTTT. Translated, it gives CSARTAGKGGELFF.

This clonotype came up many times. For the CDR3, the DNA is TGTGCCAGCAGCGCCCGACCGGGACATAAGAACACTGAAGCTTTCTTT. This translates into CASSARPGHKNTEAFF. This rearrangement joins TRBV9 to TRBJ1-1, with a weak D call TRBD1 (6 bases). The CDR3 loop spans 16 amino acids. Germline V gene data show CDR1 as SGDLS and CDR2 as YYNGEE. V shed 3 bases and J shed 1 base, with 16 bases lying between them.

Worth noting for this clonotype: The junction does not match germline at one end; this may be a read error. V and J are TRBV7-9 and TRBJ1-1; 7 bases map to TRBD1. Germline V gene lookup returns CDR1 SEHNR and CDR2 FQNEAQ (reference sequence). There are 11 residues in the CDR3. The CDR3 nucleotides read TGTGCCAGCAGCCTGACAGGGCTAGCTTTATTT. This codes for CASSLTGLALF.

The J gene is TRBJ2-5, the V gene TRBV3-1; D possibly corresponds to TRBD2 (5 bases). V lost 5 bases and J lost 1, with 8 bases in between. This CDR3 region has 13 residues. CDR1 LGHDT and CDR2 YNNKEL come from the germline V gene (reference sequence). In nucleotides, the CDR3 is TGTGCCAGCAGCAAGGACTTCCAAGAGACCCAGTACTTC. Translation gives CASSKDFQETQYF.

The chain recombines TRBV12-3 or TRBV12-4 with TRBJ2-1; 14 positions agree with TRBD2. This CDR3 contains 18 residues. V was clipped by 11 bases and J by 1 base; unmatched bases: 13. CDR3 residues: CAARPGLAGVVSYNEQFF. DNA for the CDR3: TGTGCCGCCAGACCGGGACTAGCGGGAGTAGTTTCCTACAATGAGCAGTTCTTC.

This clonotype was found many times. This rearrangement joins TRBV28 to TRBJ2-3, with 7 bases fitting TRBD2. CDR1 MDHEN and CDR2 SYDVKM come from the germline V gene. V gave up 8 bases and J gave up 2 bases; unmatched junction bases: 7. This CDR3 is 14 amino acids long. The CDR3 DNA follows: TGTGCCAGCCGCTCGACTAGCTACACAGATACGCAGTATTTT. Translating gives CASRSTSYTDTQYF.

The chain combines TRBV6-2 or TRBV6-3 with TRBJ1-2, with D unclear. The V end lost 2 bases, the J end lost 5 bases, and 15 bases lay between the germline ends. This CDR3 comprises 15 residues. Germline CDR1 reads MNHEY; CDR2 reads SVGEGT. The CDR3 is CASSYMIQRLYGYTF. The DNA of the CDR3 is TGTGCCAGCAGTTACATGATCCAACGACTATATGGCTACACCTTC.

This clonotype appeared a few times. The V gene is TRBV6-1, the J gene TRBJ1-5, with D possibly matching TRBD1 (5 bases). The V end was cut by 3 bases, the J end by 6 bases, with 9 bases between. The CDR3 sequence is 13 residues long. Germline CDR1 is MNHNS and CDR2 is SASEGT. CDR3 DNA: TGTGCCAGCAGTGAGGGCAGGGCTCAGCCCCAGCATTTT. Its protein is CASSEGRAQPQHF.

This clonotype occurred many times. The chain combines TRBV6-1 with TRBJ2-5; 9 nucleotides match TRBD2. Germline CDR1 MNHNS, CDR2 SASEGT. Trimming took 4 bases from V and 5 from J; bases not matched to a gene: 11. The CDR3 has 16 residues. CDR3 sequence: CASSVGSGGFLETQYF. The CDR3 DNA sequence: TGTGCCAGCAGTGTCGGAAGCGGGGGGTTCCTTGAGACCCAGTACTTC.

This clonotype was picked up a small number of times. DNA for the CDR3: TGCGCCAGCAGGCAGGTGACGGACCCCGGGGAGCTGTTTTTT. Translated, it gives CASRQVTDPGELFF. This sequence joins TRBV5-1 and TRBJ2-2; no definite D call. CDR1 is SGHRS, CDR2 YFSETQ, per germline. V lost 5 bases to trimming and J lost 6 bases, with 14 bases between them. The CDR3 runs 14 residues.

The rearrangement uses TRBV27 and TRBJ2-7; 11 bases are a match to TRBD2. The CDR3 totals 17 residues. Trimming removed 4 bases from V and 0 bases from J; junction bases left unmatched: 8. Germline values: CDR1 MNHEY, CDR2 SMNVEV (reference sequence). CDR3 loop: CASSSLPSGRSSYEQYF. CDR3 DNA: TGTGCCAGCAGTTCCCTCCCTAGCGGGAGGTCCTCCTACGAGCAGTACTTC.

The table lists this clonotype with a few counts. The chain carries TRBV2 and TRBJ2-7; 9 nucleotides line up with TRBD1. The CDR3 is made up of 15 amino acids. V gave up 6 bases and J gave up 3 bases; unmatched junction bases: 9. Germline V gene sequence: CDR1 SNHLY, CDR2 FYNNEI. Here the CDR3 reads CASRVGQGSLYEQYF. The CDR3 nucleotides read TGTGCCAGCAGGGTTGGACAGGGGAGTCTCTACGAGCAGTACTTC.

V and J are TRBV28 and TRBJ2-5; unclear D gene. The CDR3 spans 15 residues. With 5 bases removed from V and 1 base from J, the gap between germline ends came to 14 bases. The germline gives CDR1 MDHEN, CDR2 SYDVKM. The chain's CDR3 is CASSPMAGAQETQYF. For the CDR3, the DNA is TGTGCCAGCAGTCCCATGGCAGGCGCCCAAGAGACCCAGTACTTC.

This clonotype has a handful of counts. This chain joins TRBV6-2 or TRBV6-3 and TRBJ1-5; TRBD1 might be the D (5 bases). Per the germline V gene, CDR1 is MNHEY and CDR2 is SVGEGT. The V gene lost 8 bases and the J gene lost 2 bases, with 7 bases spanning the gap. The CDR3 extends over 12 amino acids. The CDR3 loop reads CASETGNQPQHF. DNA for the CDR3: TGTGCCAGCGAGACAGGCAATCAGCCCCAGCATTTT.

This clonotype is a singleton in its sample. The chain uses TRBV5-6 and TRBJ2-3, with 7 bases identical to TRBD1. V shed 5 bases, J shed 2 bases, and the junction held 8 bases outside the gene matches. The CDR3 runs to 15 residues. The germline V gene encodes CDR1 SGHDT and CDR2 YYEEEE. CDR3: CASRPQGVTTDTQYF. CDR3 DNA: TGTGCCAGCAGACCCCAGGGGGTTACCACAGATACGCAGTATTTT.

The chain joins TRBV15 to TRBJ1-2; D is possibly TRBD1 (6 bases). CDR3 size: 12 residues. V was clipped by 6 bases and J by 8 bases, with 13 bases between them. CDR1 and CDR2 (germline): LNHNV, YYDKDF (reference sequence). Here the CDR3 DNA reads TGTGCCACCAGATTAGGGGGTGAGGGCTACACCTTC. Its translation: CATRLGGEGYTF.

The J gene is TRBJ1-4, the V gene TRBV12-3 or TRBV12-4; TRBD1 aligns across 7 bases. Trimming removed 5 bases from V and 14 bases from J; junction bases left unmatched: 14. This CDR3 is built from 14 residues. The CDR3 sequence is CASSATLQGFRLFF. The CDR3 DNA reads TGTGCCAGCAGTGCAACGTTACAGGGGTTTCGGCTGTTTTTT.

The chain is built from TRBV7-9 and TRBJ2-7; 10 bases align to TRBD1. Germline V gene data show CDR1 as SEHNR and CDR2 as FQNEAQ (reference sequence). The CDR3 covers 16 residues. Germline trimming cut 1 base from V and 3 bases from J; bases unmatched to any gene: 6. CDR3 nucleotide sequence: TGTGCCAGCAGCTTAGTACTGTGGGACAGGGGCTACGAGCAGTACTTC. Translated, it gives CASSLVLWDRGYEQYF. Variable domain in full (rest from reference TRBV7-9 and TRBJ2-7): DTGVSQNPRHKITKRGQNVTFRCDPISEHNRLYWYRQTLGQGPEFLTYFQNEAQLEKSRLLSDRFSAERPKGSFSTLEIQRTEQGDSAMYLCASSLVLWDRGYEQYFGPGTRLTVT.

The chain has TRBV11-2 and TRBJ2-4; D is unclear. Germline V gives CDR1 SGHAT, CDR2 FQNNGV. Between the trimmed V and J ends, which lost 5 bases and 4 bases, there was a span of 21 bases. The CDR3 is 17 amino acids. Here the CDR3 reads CASSRFSAPTQKNIQYF. The CDR3 bases are TGTGCCAGCAGCCGGTTCTCGGCGCCCACCCAGAAAAACATTCAGTACTTC.

This clonotype was seen a handful of times. V and J are TRBV9 and TRBJ2-1, with TRBD2 matching 12 bases. The CDR3 has 18 residues. Looked up from germline, CDR1 is SGDLS and CDR2 is YYNGEE. The trim removed 0 bases at V and 7 bases at J, leaving 11 bases unmatched. Written as DNA, the CDR3 is TGTGCCAGCAGCGTAGGAGTCGGACTAGCGGGGCGGGGAAATGAGCAGTTCTTC. Translating gives CASSVGVGLAGRGNEQFF.